The 30 T cell receptor beta chains below were found in one sample sequenced in a study of cytomegalovirus exposure and HLA in healthy donors. Researchers ran the PCR with 60 Vbeta and 13 Jbeta primers. Repertoires were generated with immunoSEQ multiplex PCR, while TCRdb's copy carries only in-frame clones and drops some. The sample includes about 80,000 clones, under 90% of them seen just once. Sequenced sample: PBMCs. These receptors came from a man aged 45-65 years in good health and CMV-seropositive.

This sequence joins TRBV9 and TRBJ1-4; D is unresolved. Trimming removed 0 bases from V and 6 bases from J, with 12 bases in between. CDR1 is SGDLS, CDR2 YYNGEE, per germline. The CDR3 spans 15 residues. The CDR3 protein is CASSVGVRRDEKLFF. The CDR3 bases are TGTGCCAGCAGCGTAGGGGTACGGAGGGATGAAAAACTGTTTTTT.

The genes are TRBV19 and TRBJ2-7; TRBD2 agrees at 7 bases. V dropped 5 bases and J dropped 3; count of bases not matched to a gene: 1. The CDR3 is 12 residues long. Germline V gene data show CDR1 as LNHDA and CDR2 as SQIVND (reference sequence). CDR3 DNA: TGTGCCAGTAGTCCGGGAGGCTACGAGCAGTACTTC. It specifies CASSPGGYEQYF.

This chain links TRBV18 with TRBJ2-1; the D is unclear. This CDR3 is 13 amino acids long. The germline V and J ends were trimmed by 2 bases and 9 bases, with 11 bases remaining between them. Germline loops: CDR1 KGHSH, CDR2 LQKENI. The CDR3 region has the DNA TGTGCCAGCTCACCAGTTGTTTACGGTGAGCAGTTCTTC. It translates to CASSPVVYGEQFF.

The chain links TRBV7-6 to TRBJ2-7; 13 bases match TRBD2. V dropped 0 bases and J dropped 4; count of bases not matched to a gene: 3. CDR3 size: 16 residues. Germline V gene data show CDR1 as SGHVS and CDR2 as FNYEAQ. This chain's CDR3 is CASSLAELAGGYEQYF. The CDR3 coding sequence is TGTGCCAGCAGCTTAGCTGAACTAGCGGGAGGGTACGAGCAGTACTTC.

CDR3 region: CATSGPGTLRDEQFF. The CDR3 DNA sequence: TGTGCCACCAGCGGACCCGGGACACTAAGGGATGAGCAGTTCTTC. V is TRBV15 and J is TRBJ2-1; D is possibly TRBD1 (6 bases). This CDR3 region has 15 residues. Germline assignment: CDR1 LNHNV and CDR2 YYDKDF (reference sequence). Trimming took off 5 bases at V and 8 bases at J, with 19 bases between the two ends. Full variable domain (remainder filled in from reference TRBV15 and TRBJ2-1): DAMVIQNPRYQVTQFGKPVTLSCSQTLNHNVMYWYQQKSSQAPKLLFHYYDKDFNNEADTPDNFQSRRPNTSFCFLDIRSPGLGDTAMYLCATSGPGTLRDEQFFGPGTRLTVL.

V usage is TRBV6-6 and J usage is TRBJ2-7; perhaps TRBD2 as D (5 bases). The CDR3 sequence is 14 residues long. Germline CDR1 reads MNHNY; CDR2 reads SVGAGI (reference sequence). Trimming took 5 bases from V and 3 from J, leaving 14 bases between them. CDR3 sequence reads: CASSALGDYYEQYF. DNA of the CDR3: TGTGCCAGCAGTGCCCTGGGAGATTACTACGAGCAGTACTTC.

V is TRBV19 and J is TRBJ2-1; 14 nucleotides align to TRBD2. In germline, CDR1 is LNHDA, CDR2 SQIVND (reference sequence). The V gene end was trimmed by 5 bases and the J gene end by 9 bases; junction bases not matched to a gene: 9. The CDR3 contains 16 residues. Here the CDR3 reads CASSPGLAGVWSEQFF. The CDR3 bases are TGTGCCAGTAGTCCGGGACTAGCGGGAGTCTGGAGTGAGCAGTTCTTC.

This clone came up once. This chain links TRBV6-6 with TRBJ2-3; 8 nucleotides align to TRBD2. CDR1 and CDR2 (germline): MNHNY, SVGAGI (reference sequence). Germline trimming cut 7 bases from V and 3 bases from J; bases unmatched to any gene: 9. This CDR3 has 15 amino acids. CDR3 loop: CASKGTGGPTDTQYF. The CDR3 DNA reads as TGTGCCAGCAAAGGAACGGGAGGGCCAACAGATACGCAGTATTTT.

The rearrangement joins TRBV18 to TRBJ2-7; 7 nucleotides align to TRBD1. Germline CDR1 KGHSH, CDR2 LQKENI. The CDR3 covers 13 residues. The ends lost 5 bases at V and 5 bases at J; junction bases unmatched: 6. The CDR3, as DNA: TGTGCCAGCTCAGAAGGACAGGCCCACGAGCAGTACTTC. It codes for CASSEGQAHEQYF.

The gene calls are TRBV10-3 and TRBJ1-1, with D possibly matching TRBD1 (6 bases). From germline, CDR1 is ENHRY and CDR2 SYGVKD. The CDR3 covers 13 residues. The ends were cut back, 7 bases at V and 3 bases at J, with 12 bases in the middle. The CDR3 DNA follows: TGTGCCATCAATGACAGGTTATACACTGAAGCTTTCTTT. It encodes CAINDRLYTEAFF.

The chain carries TRBV18 and TRBJ2-4; D remains ambiguous. V was clipped by 2 bases and J by 7 bases, with 18 bases between them. Germline CDR1 KGHSH, CDR2 LQKENI. There are 16 residues in the CDR3. The CDR3 DNA reads as TGTGCCAGCTCACCATTATTTCGCTCCGCGGCGAACATTCAGTACTTC. Translating gives CASSPLFRSAANIQYF.

This clone was recorded only once. The chain's CDR3 is CASRGSGTSGIPTSTDTQYF. Written as DNA, the CDR3 is TGTGCCAGTAGGGGGTCCGGGACTAGCGGGATTCCCACTAGCACAGATACGCAGTATTTT. The V call is TRBV19, the J call TRBJ2-3, with 13 nucleotides matching TRBD2. This CDR3 spans 20 amino acids. The V and J ends lost 6 bases and 0 bases, in that order; junction bases with no gene match: 15. CDR1 is LNHDA, CDR2 SQIVND, per germline (reference sequence).

V usage is TRBV29-1 and J usage is TRBJ1-4; D remains ambiguous. V was clipped by 4 bases and J by 7 bases, with 13 bases between them. Per germline, CDR1 SQVTM and CDR2 ANQGSEA. The CDR3 consists of 13 residues. In DNA, the CDR3 is TGCAGCGTTGCTGATGGCGGGTTTGAAAAACTGTTTTTT. Amino acids: CSVADGGFEKLFF.

The chain combines TRBV4-2 with TRBJ1-2; 7 nucleotides agree with TRBD1. The CDR3 consists of 15 residues. Unmatched junction bases numbered 8, after V lost 6 bases and J lost 1 base. In germline, CDR1 is LGHNA, CDR2 YNFKEQ. The CDR3 spells CASSSGDSSNYGYTF. In DNA form, the CDR3 reads TGTGCCAGCAGTTCTGGGGACAGCAGTAACTATGGCTACACCTTC.

This clone was counted a few times. This rearrangement joins TRBV15 to TRBJ1-5; D uncertain. The ends were cut back, 1 base at V and 6 bases at J, with 10 bases in the middle. There are 14 residues in the CDR3. Germline V gene lookup returns CDR1 LNHNV and CDR2 YYDKDF (reference sequence). The CDR3 spells CATSRGGLIQPQHF. For the CDR3, the DNA is TGTGCCACCAGCAGAGGAGGCCTCATTCAGCCCCAGCATTTT.

In nucleotides, the CDR3 is TGTGCCAGCAGCTCTAGCGGGAGAGGCAATGAGCAGTTCTTC. Translated, it gives CASSSSGRGNEQFF. The rearrangement links TRBV7-2 to TRBJ2-1; 10 bases match TRBD2. Looked up from germline, CDR1 is SGHTA and CDR2 is FQGNSA. This CDR3 has 14 amino acids. V trimming: 4 bases; J trimming: 6 bases; junction bases outside the gene matches: 3.

This chain links TRBV9 with TRBJ2-5; no clear D gene. The CDR3 is 12 residues long. Germline assignment: CDR1 SGDLS and CDR2 YYNGEE. V was cut by 4 bases and J by 5 bases, with 9 bases left in between. The CDR3 nucleotides are TGTGCCAGCAGCCCGAACTGGGAGACCCAGTACTTC. Protein: CASSPNWETQYF.

The chain combines TRBV7-6 with TRBJ2-1, with a tentative D call TRBD2 (5 bases). The germline V and J ends were trimmed by 5 bases and 9 bases, with 20 bases remaining between them. Germline assignment: CDR1 SGHVS and CDR2 FNYEAQ. This CDR3 spans 15 amino acids. In DNA form, the CDR3 reads TGTGCCAGCAGCGAAGGGTCGGTGAGAGAGGGTGAGCAGTTCTTC. It is translated as CASSEGSVREGEQFF. Variable domain in full (rest from reference TRBV7-6 and TRBJ2-1): GAGVSQSPRYKVTKRGQDVALRCDPISGHVSLYWYRQALGQGPEFLTYFNYEAQQDKSGLPNDRFSAERPEGSISTLTIQRTEQRDSAMYRCASSEGSVREGEQFFGPGTRLTVL.

The chain recombines TRBV7-9 with TRBJ2-1; D may be TRBD2 (5 bases). Germline CDR1 SEHNR, CDR2 FQNEAQ (reference sequence). Deletions cut 2 bases from V and 0 bases from J, with 8 bases between. This CDR3 comprises 15 residues. The CDR3 sequence: CASSLSGYSYNEQFF. In DNA form, the CDR3 reads TGTGCCAGCAGCTTATCGGGGTACTCCTACAATGAGCAGTTCTTC.

This CDR3 reads CAWSDSTQPQHF. The CDR3 nucleotides are TGTGCCTGGAGTGATAGTACCCAGCCCCAGCATTTT. This chain connects TRBV30 to TRBJ1-5; D is unresolved. This CDR3 has 12 amino acids. Germline V gene data show CDR1 as GTSNPN and CDR2 as SVGIG (reference sequence). Trimming took 1 base from V and 7 from J, leaving 8 bases between them.

This chain uses TRBV6-4 with TRBJ1-1; perhaps TRBD1 as D (6 bases). The CDR3 contains 13 residues. Trimming removed 0 bases from V and 11 bases from J, with 13 bases in between. The germline V gene encodes CDR1 MRHNA and CDR2 SNTAGT. The CDR3 nucleotides read TGTGCCAGCAGTGACTCGTGGGCAGGGGTGGCTTTCTTT. As protein: CASSDSWAGVAFF.

V usage is TRBV29-1 and J usage is TRBJ2-7, with a tentative D call TRBD1 (6 bases). Germline V gene sequence: CDR1 SQVTM, CDR2 ANQGSEA. CDR3 size: 13 residues. The V end lost 7 bases, the J end lost 4 bases, and 17 bases lay between the germline ends. CDR3 DNA sequence: TGCAGCGCTGGCCGACAGGCACCTTACGAGCAGTACTTC. It codes for CSAGRQAPYEQYF.

The chain joins TRBV5-1 to TRBJ2-1, with 11 bases matching TRBD2. The CDR3 spans 13 residues. V was pared by 5 bases and J by 9 bases, with 4 bases of the junction left unmatched. Germline V gene sequence: CDR1 SGHRS, CDR2 YFSETQ. This CDR3 reads CASRLAGDGEQFF. CDR3 coding DNA: TGCGCCAGCAGACTAGCGGGAGACGGTGAGCAGTTCTTC.

The CDR3 sequence: CAIQRLPTSGREKAYNEQFF. The CDR3 nucleotides are TGTGCCATCCAAAGACTTCCCACTAGCGGGAGGGAGAAGGCCTACAATGAGCAGTTCTTC. The chain couples TRBV21-1 to TRBJ2-1; the D call of TRBD2 is as the table states it, not checked on the DNA. TRBV21-1 is deemed a pseudogene. The CDR3 is 20 residues long.

This chain joins TRBV30 and TRBJ1-2; D gene unclear. The CDR3 has 13 residues. The germline V and J ends were trimmed by 2 bases and 5 bases, with 12 bases remaining between them. The germline CDR1 and CDR2 sequences are GTSNPN and SVGIG (reference sequence). The CDR3 spells CAWSRPGSYGYTF. The CDR3 nucleotides read TGTGCCTGGAGTAGGCCGGGGAGTTATGGCTACACCTTC.

The chain combines TRBV5-1 with TRBJ2-7, with D hard to call. The germline V gene encodes CDR1 SGHRS and CDR2 YFSETQ. Trimming pared 0 bases from V and 4 bases from J, leaving 5 bases between. The CDR3 extends over 12 amino acids. The CDR3 loop reads CASSLDKYEQYF. The CDR3 DNA follows: TGCGCCAGCAGCTTGGATAAATACGAGCAGTACTTC.

The chain recombines TRBV7-6 with TRBJ2-7; 14 nucleotides agree with TRBD2. Per germline, CDR1 SGHVS and CDR2 FNYEAQ. This CDR3 contains 15 residues. Trimming took 4 bases from V and 5 from J; bases not matched to a gene: 4. CDR3 DNA sequence: TGTGCCAGCAGCTCCGGACTAGCGGGAGGCAACGAGCAGTACTTC. It specifies CASSSGLAGGNEQYF.

The chain has TRBV4-3 and TRBJ2-2; 11 nucleotides agree with TRBD2. Per germline, CDR1 LGHNA and CDR2 YSLEER. Unmatched junction bases numbered 8, after V lost 1 base and J lost 7 bases. There are 17 residues in the CDR3. CDR3 DNA: TGCGCCAGCAGCCAAGCCCGACTAGCGGGAAAGGGCGGGGAGCTGTTTTTT. It is translated as CASSQARLAGKGGELFF.

This chain links TRBV19 with TRBJ1-1; 8 bases line up with TRBD1. In germline, CDR1 is LNHDA, CDR2 SQIVND (reference sequence). CDR3 length equals 16 residues. V gave up 3 bases and J gave up 12 bases; unmatched junction bases: 18. In DNA, the CDR3 is TGTGCCAGTAGTATTAGGGTCGGGACAGGCCATCTCCGACCTTTCTTT. It specifies CASSIRVGTGHLRPFF.

J is TRBJ2-3 and V is TRBV6-6; TRBD1 matches 7 bases. The CDR3 spans 14 residues. Germline V gives CDR1 MNHNY, CDR2 SVGAGI (reference sequence). The V gene end was trimmed by 4 bases and the J gene end by 0 bases; junction bases not matched to a gene: 1. Here the CDR3 reads CASSSDRSTDTQYF. CDR3 nucleotide sequence: TGTGCCAGCAGTTCGGACAGGAGCACAGATACGCAGTATTTT.